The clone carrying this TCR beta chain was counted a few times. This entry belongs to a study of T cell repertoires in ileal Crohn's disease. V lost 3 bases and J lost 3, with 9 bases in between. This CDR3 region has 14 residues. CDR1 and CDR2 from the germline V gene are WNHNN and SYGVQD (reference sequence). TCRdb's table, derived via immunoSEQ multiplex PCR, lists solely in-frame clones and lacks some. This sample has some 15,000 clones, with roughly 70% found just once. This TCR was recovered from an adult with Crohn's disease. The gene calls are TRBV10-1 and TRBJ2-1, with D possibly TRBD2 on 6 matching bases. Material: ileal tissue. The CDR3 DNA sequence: TGCGCCAGCAGTGAACCGGGAGTCTACAATGAGCAGTTCTTC. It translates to CASSEPGVYNEQFF.